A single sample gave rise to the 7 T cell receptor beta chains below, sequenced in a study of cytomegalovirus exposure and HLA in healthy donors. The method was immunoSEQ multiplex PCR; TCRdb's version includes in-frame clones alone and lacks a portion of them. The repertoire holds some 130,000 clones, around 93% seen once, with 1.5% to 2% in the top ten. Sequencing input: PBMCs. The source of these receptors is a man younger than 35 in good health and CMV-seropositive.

The CDR3 DNA reads as TGTGCCAGCAGTGGGAGACTAGGGAGATACAATGAGCAGTTCTTC. Its protein is CASSGRLGRYNEQFF. The V gene is TRBV2, the J gene TRBJ2-1, with D perhaps matching TRBD2 (6 bases). CDR3 length equals 15 residues. Between the trimmed V and J ends, which lost 4 bases and 4 bases, there was a span of 14 bases. The germline gives CDR1 SNHLY, CDR2 FYNNEI.

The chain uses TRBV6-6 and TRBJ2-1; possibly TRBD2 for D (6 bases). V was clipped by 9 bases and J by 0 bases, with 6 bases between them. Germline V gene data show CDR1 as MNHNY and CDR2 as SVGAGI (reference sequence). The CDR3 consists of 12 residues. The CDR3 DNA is TGTGCCAGTAGCGGCTCCTACAATGAGCAGTTCTTC. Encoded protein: CASSGSYNEQFF.

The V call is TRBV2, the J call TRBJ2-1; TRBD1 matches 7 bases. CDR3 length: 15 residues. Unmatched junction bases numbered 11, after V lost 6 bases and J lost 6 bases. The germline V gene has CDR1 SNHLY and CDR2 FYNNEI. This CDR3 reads CASRDWDSPVNEQFF. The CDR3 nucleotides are TGTGCCAGCAGAGACTGGGACAGTCCCGTCAATGAGCAGTTCTTC. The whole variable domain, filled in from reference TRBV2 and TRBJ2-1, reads EPEVTQTPSHQVTQMGQEVILRCVPISNHLYFYWYRQILGQKVEFLVSFYNNEISEKSEIFDDQFSVERPDGSNFTLKIRSTKLEDSAMYFCASRDWDSPVNEQFFGPGTRLTVL.

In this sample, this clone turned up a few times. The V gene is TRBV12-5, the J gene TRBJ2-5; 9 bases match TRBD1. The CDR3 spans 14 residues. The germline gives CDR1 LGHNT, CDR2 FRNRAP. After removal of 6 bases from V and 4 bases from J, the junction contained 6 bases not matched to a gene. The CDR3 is CASGHGTGRETQYF. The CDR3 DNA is TGTGCTAGTGGCCACGGGACAGGGAGAGAGACCCAGTACTTC.

The CDR3 nucleotides are TGTGCCAGTAGTATCCGACGGGATAGCAATCAGCCCCAGCATTTT. Translation gives CASSIRRDSNQPQHF. The chain has TRBV19 and TRBJ1-5; no clear D gene. The CDR3 loop spans 15 amino acids. V was cut by 3 bases and J by 0 bases, with 9 bases left in between. CDR1 LNHDA and CDR2 SQIVND come from the germline V gene (reference sequence).

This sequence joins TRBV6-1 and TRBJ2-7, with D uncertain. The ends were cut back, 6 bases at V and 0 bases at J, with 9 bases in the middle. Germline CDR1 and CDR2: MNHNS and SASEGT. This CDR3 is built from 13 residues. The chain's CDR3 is CASRASLSYEQYF. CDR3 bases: TGTGCCAGCAGGGCTTCCCTCTCCTACGAGCAGTACTTC.

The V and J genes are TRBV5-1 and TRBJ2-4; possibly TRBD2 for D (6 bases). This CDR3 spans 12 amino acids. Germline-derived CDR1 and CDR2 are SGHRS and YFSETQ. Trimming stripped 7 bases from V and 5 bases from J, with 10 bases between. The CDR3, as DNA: TGCGCCAGCTCCCCGGGGGAAAACATTCAGTACTTC. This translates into CASSPGENIQYF.